This T cell receptor beta chain was obtained from a study of human T cells and chemical hapten exposure. The wider study: Read at 6 days, the patch tests placed 0.01% DPC on the upper back. Per-sample variation in TCR yield stemmed mainly from small pooled library volume differences.

Described time point: patch test 2, 6 weeks after DPC sensitization. Treatment in this sample: therapeutic diphenylcyclopropenone sensitization with weekly scalp DPC. This clonotype appeared a few times. Unique molecular identifiers were affixed to discrete cDNA molecules within the library. Source study methods: Samples held a median of 95,638 TCRs, range roughly 20,000–750,000. Via MiXCR, TCRdb re-called the RACE reads, giving one row per CDR3 protein. TCRdb, rather than the study authors, made the V and J calls. The sample holds some 90,000 distinct CDR3 sequences, about an eighth seen once. The ends were cut back, 0 bases at V and 2 bases at J, with 21 bases in the middle. The CDR3 extends over 19 amino acids. CDR1 is LGHNA and CDR2 is YNFKEQ in the germline V gene.

Sequencing was performed on whole blood, taken in connection with sensitization to the hapten diphenylcyclopropenone (DPC). The chain carries TRBV4-2 and TRBJ2-3, with a weak D call TRBD2 (5 bases). This sequence originates from a woman aged 40 to 49 with alopecia areata. Some clones in this sample may be carry-over from other donors' samples. CDR3 DNA sequence: TGTGCCAGCAGCCAAGATCAGGCCACTAGTTCTCGCTACACAGATACGCAGTATTTT. The encoded protein is CASSQDQATSSRYTDTQYF.